This T cell receptor beta chain was captured in a study of T cell responses to AZD1222 COVID-19 vaccine. General study points: Spike-specific TCRs gained breadth and depth after people received two AZD1222 doses. Within unmutated variant regions lay the reported targets of nearly half of spike-specific TCRs.

Second-dose groups at about 4 or about 12 weeks were pooled. The protocol was immunoSEQ multiplex PCR, while the TCRdb copy is restricted to in-frame clones and leaves out a portion. The profile covers about 94,000 clones, with 70% to 90% appearing a single time and 9% to 13% taken by the ten largest. The CDR3 loop spans 14 amino acids. Trimming pared 8 bases from V and 2 bases from J, leaving 18 bases between. CDR1 SQVTM and CDR2 ANQGSEA come from the germline V gene. The table lists this clone with a count of one. Antigen specificity is unknown. The genes are TRBV29-1 and TRBJ1-2, with D possibly TRBD1 on 6 matching bases. The source was peripheral blood, collected 28 days after the second AZD1222 dose. The clonotype originates from an adult who received the AZD1222 COVID-19 vaccine. The CDR3, as DNA: TGCAGCACTTCGACAGGAGAGAGGAACTATGGCTACACCTTC. This codes for CSTSTGERNYGYTF.